A selection of T cell receptor beta chains follows, all from one sample in a study of T cell changes during pregnancy in multiple sclerosis. Sequenced by immunoSEQ multiplex PCR; TCRdb stores in-frame clones only, minus some. Of just under 50,000 clones listed, roughly nine tenths are singletons. The input for sequencing was CD8+ T cells from peripheral blood mononuclear cells, taken after pregnancy. The receptors come from a female donor with multiple sclerosis, enrolled in a pregnancy study. CDR3s include the opening cysteine and the closing phenylalanine or tryptophan. Fields, in order: V gene, D gene, clone size, J gene, CDR3 protein, CDR3 DNA. The D gene is left open where the match is weak. The listing skips clone size in some rows; elsewhere it reads once, few, many or a size class.

TRBV14	-	-	TRBJ1-1	CASRARGNTEAFF	TGTGCCAGCAGGGCCCGGGGGAACACTGAAGCTTTCTTT
TRBV16	-	-	TRBJ1-6	CASSPTTEGNSPLHF	TGTGCCAGCAGCCCTACCACAGAGGGTAATTCACCCCTCCACTTT
TRBV11-1	TRBD1	-	TRBJ2-7	CASSLRTGAYEQYF	TGTGCCAGCAGCTTAAGGACAGGGGCCTACGAGCAGTACTTC
TRBV6-1	-	-	TRBJ1-4	CASSEGQANEKLFF	TGTGCCAGCAGTGAAGGGCAGGCCAATGAAAAACTGTTTTTT
TRBV27	TRBD1	-	TRBJ1-2	CASSLSGGRGYTF	TGTGCCAGCAGTTTATCAGGGGGCCGCGGCTACACCTTC
TRBV29-1	TRBD2	-	TRBJ2-7	CSVTGTNSYEQYF	TGCAGCGTTACCGGGACTAACTCCTACGAGCAGTACTTC
TRBV6-6	-	-	TRBJ1-1	CASSQQGEAFF	TGTGCCAGCAGTCAACAGGGTGAAGCTTTCTTT
TRBV5-1	-	-	TRBJ2-1	CASSFPGLQRGGEQFF	TGCGCCAGCAGCTTCCCGGGACTCCAAAGGGGGGGAGAGCAGTTCTTC
TRBV9	-	once	TRBJ2-2	CASSVGQNTGELFF	TGTGCCAGCAGCGTAGGGCAAAACACCGGGGAGCTGTTTTTT
TRBV5-4	-	-	TRBJ2-5	CASSEPYQETQYF	TGTGCCAGCAGTGAGCCTTACCAAGAGACCCAGTACTTC
TRBV27	TRBD2	-	TRBJ2-1	CASRSGLAGLTYNEQFF	TGTGCCAGCAGGAGCGGACTAGCGGGGCTTACCTACAATGAGCAGTTCTTC
TRBV6-1	TRBD1	-	TRBJ2-7	CASSEPGGGEQYF	TGTGCCAGCAGTGAACCAGGGGGCGGCGAGCAGTACTTC
TRBV6-1	-	-	TRBJ1-2	CASSEPLDGIYGYTF	TGTGCCAGCAGCGAACCCCTGGACGGGATCTATGGCTACACCTTC
TRBV13	TRBD1	once	TRBJ2-7	CASSTRDRTSYEQYF	TGTGCCAGCAGCACCCGGGACAGGACATCCTACGAGCAGTACTTC
TRBV19	-	-	TRBJ1-6	CASSPGTPVSYNSPLHF	TGTGCCAGTAGTCCCGGGACACCAGTCTCCTATAATTCACCCCTCCACTTT
TRBV7-9	-	-	TRBJ2-3	CASSLLAGESTDTQYF	TGTGCCAGCAGCTTACTCGCCGGGGAAAGCACAGATACGCAGTATTTT
TRBV11-2	-	medium-sized	TRBJ2-7	CASSLQGYEQYF	TGTGCCAGCAGCCTACAGGGTTACGAGCAGTACTTC
TRBV7-9	-	-	TRBJ1-5	CASSLGALNQPQHF	TGTGCCAGCAGCTTGGGGGCACTCAATCAGCCCCAGCATTTT
TRBV15	-	-	TRBJ2-7	CATSRDPSGEQYF	TGTGCCACCAGCAGAGATCCGAGCGGCGAGCAGTACTTC
TRBV19	-	-	TRBJ2-1	CASSIGLDNEQFF	TGTGCCAGTAGTATAGGACTAGACAATGAGCAGTTCTTC
TRBV13	TRBD1	-	TRBJ1-2	CASSLGLDRGGYTF	TGTGCCAGCAGCTTAGGCCTGGACAGGGGTGGCTACACCTTC
TRBV13	-	-	TRBJ2-7	CASSLVSGMTSYEQYF	TGTGCCAGCAGCTTAGTGTCCGGGATGACCTCCTACGAGCAGTACTTC
TRBV4-1	-	-	TRBJ2-7	CASSQDAPPDYEQYF	TGCGCCAGCAGCCAAGATGCCCCCCCAGACTACGAGCAGTACTTC